These 24 T cell receptor beta chains share one sample of origin, sequenced in a study of CDR3 diversity in severe acne. TCRdb analysed the PCR reads with MiXCR anew, one entry per CDR3 protein. The profile covers roughly 100,000 distinct CDR3 sequences, with roughly half appearing a single time and over 10% taken by the ten largest. Sequenced material: blood. These receptors all come from a male donor with acne.

This clonotype appeared a single time. Germline is not matched at one junction end, which may reflect a read error. The chain carries TRBV6-1 and TRBJ2-1; D remains ambiguous. Germline CDR1 MNHNS, CDR2 SASEGT. CDR3 length: 15 amino acids. This chain's CDR3 is CASSWTASSYNEQSF. The CDR3 DNA is TGTGCCAGCAGTTGGACGGCGAGCTCCTACAATGAGCAGTCCTTC.

This clonotype was recorded at least ten times. The chain uses TRBV4-1 and TRBJ1-6; TRBD1 agrees at 7 bases. V was clipped by 5 bases and J by 9 bases; unmatched bases: 4. Germline lookup yields CDR1 MGHRA and CDR2 YSYEKL. CDR3 length: 13 amino acids. CDR3 protein: CASSKTGASPLHF. CDR3 DNA sequence: TGCGCCAGCAGCAAAACAGGGGCTTCACCCCTCCACTTT.

This clonotype appeared a single time. J is TRBJ2-7 and V is TRBV6-6; D not certain. Germline assignment: CDR1 MNHNY and CDR2 SVGAGI (reference sequence). CDR3 size: 13 residues. The germline V and J ends were trimmed by 5 bases and 0 bases, with 8 bases remaining between them. The CDR3 region is CASSDPSSYEQYF. The CDR3 DNA sequence: TGTGCCAGCAGTGACCCCAGCTCCTACGAGCAGTACTTC.

V and J are TRBV7-2 and TRBJ2-7; D possibly corresponds to TRBD1 (6 bases). V dropped 4 bases and J dropped 5 bases, with 12 bases sitting between them. The CDR3 length is 13 residues. Looked up from germline, CDR1 is SGHTA and CDR2 is FQGNSA. The CDR3 DNA reads TGTGCCAGCAGCTCCCCCAGGGGTGACGAGCAGTACTTC. Translation gives CASSSPRGDEQYF.

This clonotype was seen at least ten times. The chain links TRBV6-5 to TRBJ1-4, with no clear D. Germline V gene lookup returns CDR1 MNHEY and CDR2 SVGAGI. V shed 5 bases and J shed 7 bases, with 11 bases lying between them. The CDR3 is 13 residues long. The CDR3 DNA sequence: TGTGCCAGCAGTCCCAATTGGGGTGAAAAACTGTTTTTT. It encodes CASSPNWGEKLFF.

The gene calls are TRBV12-3 or TRBV12-4 and TRBJ2-5; the D gene is possibly TRBD2 (6 bases). The CDR3 loop spans 12 amino acids. Trimming cost V 6 bases and J 7 bases, with 12 bases left between them. The chain's CDR3 is CASRGTRGTQYF. DNA of the CDR3: TGTGCCAGCAGGGGGACTCGCGGGACCCAGTACTTC.

The chain links TRBV25-1 to TRBJ1-1; 10 positions match TRBD1. This CDR3 is built from 16 residues. CDR1 is MGHDK, CDR2 SYGVNS, per germline. V lost 9 bases, J lost 1 base, and 11 bases stayed unmatched. The CDR3 spells CASSISWDRGNTEAFF. In nucleotides, the CDR3 is TGTGCCAGTAGTATCTCTTGGGACAGGGGGAACACTGAAGCTTTCTTT. The whole variable domain, filled in from reference TRBV25-1 and TRBJ1-1, reads EADIYQTPRYLVIGTGKKITLECSQTMGHDKMYWYQQDPGMELHLIHYSYGVNSTEKGDLSSESTVSRIRTEHFPLTLESARPSHTSQYLCASSISWDRGNTEAFFGQGTRLTVV.

The chain couples TRBV2 to TRBJ2-5; 12 nucleotides align to TRBD2. CDR1 and CDR2 (germline): SNHLY, FYNNEI. This CDR3 has 19 amino acids. The V and J ends lost 6 bases and 5 bases, in that order; junction bases with no gene match: 19. The CDR3 DNA follows: TGTGCCAGCAGCCCCTACCCCGAGACTAGCGGGGGATCTAGTGAGACCCAGTACTTC. Its translation is CASSPYPETSGGSSETQYF.

V gene TRBV29-1 combines with J gene TRBJ1-2; D call uncertain. Between the trimmed V and J ends, which lost 0 bases and 3 bases, there was a span of 11 bases. Per germline, CDR1 SQVTM and CDR2 ANQGSEA. The CDR3 has 14 amino acids. CDR3 in DNA: TGCAGCGTTGAAGATCCTGCGGTAGACTATGGCTACACCTTC. Translated: CSVEDPAVDYGYTF.

In the case of this clonotype: Being one base from a much bigger clone, this may be a read error. The CDR3 loop reads CASSLGHGLGSRDERFF. The DNA of the CDR3 is TGCGCCAGCAGTCTGGGACACGGACTAGGCTCTAGAGATGAGCGGTTCTTC. V usage is TRBV5-1 and J usage is TRBJ2-1; the D gene is possibly TRBD2 (7 bases). Germline CDR1 reads SGHRS; CDR2 reads YFSETQ. CDR3 size: 17 residues.

The rearrangement links TRBV10-3 to TRBJ2-3; a weak D match, TRBD1 (6 bases). Germline CDR1 is ENHRY and CDR2 is SYGVKD. CDR3 length: 15 amino acids. The V end lost 10 bases, the J end lost 1 base, and 18 bases lay between the germline ends. The CDR3 DNA follows: TGTGCCACCGGGGAGTCAGGGGAGCGCACAGATACGCAGTATTTT. Amino acid sequence: CATGESGERTDTQYF.

This clonotype was counted only a few times. The chain carries TRBV6-1 and TRBJ2-1; 7 nucleotides match TRBD2. Losses at the gene ends were 3 bases for V and 12 bases for J; bases not matched to a gene: 8. CDR3 length equals 13 residues. The germline V gene has CDR1 MNHNS and CDR2 SASEGT. The CDR3 nucleotides read TGTGCCAGCAGTGATGGGACTACCAAATGGCAGTTCTTC. Protein sequence: CASSDGTTKWQFF.

This clonotype occurred once. The V and J genes are TRBV7-9 and TRBJ2-7; TRBD2 matches at 10 bases. The CDR3 contains 15 residues. The germline gives CDR1 SEHNR, CDR2 FQNEAQ (reference sequence). After removal of 5 bases from V and 4 bases from J, the junction contained 8 bases not matched to a gene. CDR3 nucleotides: TGTGCCAGCAGCCGCAGCGGGAGGGCCACATACGAGCAGTACTTC. It specifies CASSRSGRATYEQYF.

In its sample, this clonotype ranks as medium-sized. The chain uses TRBV20-1 and TRBJ2-7; TRBD2 might be the D (6 bases). This CDR3 contains 15 residues. Germline-derived CDR1 and CDR2 are DFQATT and SNEGSKA (reference sequence). V was pared by 0 bases and J by 2 bases, with 14 bases between. The DNA of the CDR3 is TGCAGTGCTAGAGAGGAAGCGGGTGCCCCCTACGAGCAGTACTTC. It encodes CSAREEAGAPYEQYF.

A few counts support this clonotype. The chain is built from TRBV2 and TRBJ2-4; D possibly corresponds to TRBD2 (7 bases). V dropped 9 bases and J dropped 3 bases, with 15 bases sitting between them. In germline, CDR1 is SNHLY, CDR2 FYNNEI. This CDR3 has 14 amino acids. The CDR3 loop is CASILGGGKNIQYF. The CDR3 DNA reads as TGTGCCAGTATTTTAGGGGGGGGCAAAAACATTCAGTACTTC. Complete variable domain (other parts from reference TRBV2 and TRBJ2-4): EPEVTQTPSHQVTQMGQEVILRCVPISNHLYFYWYRQILGQKVEFLVSFYNNEISEKSEIFDDQFSVERPDGSNFTLKIRSTKLEDSAMYFCASILGGGKNIQYFGAGTRLSVL.

The chain recombines TRBV10-1 with TRBJ2-5; 12 bases match TRBD2. The CDR3 is made up of 19 amino acids. Trimming took 0 bases from V and 3 from J; bases not matched to a gene: 11. Germline V gene sequence: CDR1 WNHNN, CDR2 SYGVQD (reference sequence). DNA of the CDR3: TGCGCCAGCAGTGAGTCAAAGACTAGCGGGAGTCCCCAAAAAGAGACCCAGTACTTC. This encodes CASSESKTSGSPQKETQYF.

This clonotype came up once. This chain links TRBV19 with TRBJ1-2; D possibly corresponds to TRBD1 (6 bases). CDR1 LNHDA and CDR2 SQIVND come from the germline V gene (reference sequence). Trimming took off 7 bases at V and 0 bases at J, with 12 bases between the two ends. The CDR3 runs 14 residues. The CDR3 reads CASMGAVTNYGYTF. The CDR3 nucleotides are TGTGCCAGTATGGGGGCAGTGACTAACTATGGCTACACCTTC. Full variable domain (missing parts from reference TRBV19 and TRBJ1-2): DGGITQSPKYLFRKEGQNVTLSCEQNLNHDAMYWYRQDPGQGLRLIYYSQIVNDFQKGDIAEGYSVSREKKESFPLTVTSAQKNPTAFYLCASMGAVTNYGYTFGSGTRLTVV.

This chain connects TRBV4-3 to TRBJ1-2; the D is unclear. Trimming took off 6 bases at V and 0 bases at J, with 14 bases between the two ends. CDR1 is LGHNA and CDR2 is YSLEER in the germline V gene. This CDR3 contains 15 residues. This CDR3 is CASSIKEGPNYGYTF. CDR3 in DNA: TGCGCCAGCAGTATCAAGGAGGGCCCTAACTATGGCTACACCTTC.

This rearrangement joins TRBV28 to TRBJ1-1; D is unresolved. CDR3 size: 12 residues. V lost 6 bases and J 0 bases, leaving 5 bases between the germline ends. Germline V gives CDR1 MDHEN, CDR2 SYDVKM. CDR3 sequence reads: CASRPMNTEAFF. DNA of the CDR3: TGTGCCAGCAGGCCCATGAACACTGAAGCTTTCTTT.

This clonotype occurred many times. This chain connects TRBV7-6 to TRBJ1-3, with 7 bases fitting TRBD1. The germline CDR1 and CDR2 sequences are SGHVS and FNYEAQ. The J segment lost 4 bases and the V segment lost 5 bases, leaving 8 bases of the junction unmatched. The CDR3 totals 15 residues. CDR3 sequence: CASSLVPGQGNTIYF. CDR3 bases: TGTGCCAGCAGCCTCGTCCCGGGACAGGGAAACACCATATATTTT.

The chain combines TRBV20-1 with TRBJ2-7, with unresolved D. CDR1 DFQATT and CDR2 SNEGSKA come from the germline V gene (reference sequence). V lost 6 bases, J lost 2 bases, and 11 bases lay in between. CDR3 size: 12 residues. The CDR3 DNA follows: TGCAGTGCCATACGTCAGACCTACGAGCAGTACTTC. This encodes CSAIRQTYEQYF.

The chain couples TRBV20-1 to TRBJ1-2, with no clear D. The CDR3 has 13 amino acids. V gave up 1 base and J gave up 2 bases, with 8 bases separating them. CDR1 is DFQATT and CDR2 is SNEGSKA in the germline V gene (reference sequence). CDR3 DNA sequence: TGCAGTGCTAGAGTGACGGAAAACTATGGCTACACCTTC. Protein sequence: CSARVTENYGYTF.

In its sample, this clonotype was seen a few times. One end of the junction varies from germline; a read error may be responsible. This chain uses TRBV11-3 with TRBJ2-1, with TRBD1 as a possible D gene (6 bases). Germline V gives CDR1 SGHNT, CDR2 YENEEA. This CDR3 is built from 12 residues. The DNA of the CDR3 is TGTGCCAGCAGCTTAGGAAGGGGGTTCCAGTCCTTC. This encodes CASSLGRGFQSF.

The V gene is TRBV2, the J gene TRBJ1-1; 7 nucleotides align to TRBD1. This CDR3 region has 15 residues. Germline V CDR1 and CDR2: SNHLY, FYNNEI. J was trimmed by 5 bases and V by 5 bases; bases with no gene match: 11. CDR3 region: CASSFNPGGKTEAFF. CDR3 coding DNA: TGTGCCAGCAGTTTTAACCCAGGGGGTAAAACTGAAGCTTTCTTT.